A selection of T cell receptor beta chains follows, all from one sample in a study of T cell changes during pregnancy in multiple sclerosis. Profiled with immunoSEQ multiplex PCR; TCRdb holds only in-frame clones, not every one. The table lists over 45,000 clones, about 90% of them singletons. The specimen comprised peripheral blood, sampled in the third trimester of pregnancy. These TCRs come from a female donor in good health, enrolled as a control in a pregnancy study. CDR3s include the opening cysteine and the closing phenylalanine or tryptophan. The order of the fields is V gene, clone size, D gene, J gene, CDR3 DNA, CDR3 protein. A D gene is named only where the DNA matches it firmly. Not every row has a clone size; where given, it reads once, few, many or a size class.

V: TRBV28; size: NA; D: NA; J: TRBJ1-2; DNA: TGTGCCAGCAGTTTAGTGGAGGACTCCAACGGCTACACCTTC; CDR3: CASSLVEDSNGYTF
V: TRBV6-4; size: NA; D: NA; J: TRBJ2-7; DNA: TGTGCCAGCAGTACCAGGTTAGGTTACGAGCAGTACTTC; CDR3: CASSTRLGYEQYF
V: TRBV23-1; size: NA; D: NA; J: TRBJ2-7; DNA: TGCGCCAGCAGTCAATCAAGGGGGTCCCGGGCCTACGAGCAGTACTTC; CDR3: CASSQSRGSRAYEQYF
V: TRBV10-3; size: NA; D: TRBD1; J: TRBJ1-2; DNA: TGTGCCATCAGCACAGGGGGCGATGGCTACACCTTC; CDR3: CAISTGGDGYTF
V: TRBV28; size: NA; D: TRBD1; J: TRBJ1-5; DNA: TGTGCCAGCAGTTCCCAGGTCGGACAGGGGCAAGGGCCCCAGCATTTT; CDR3: CASSSQVGQGQGPQHF
V: TRBV19; size: NA; D: NA; J: TRBJ1-2; DNA: TGTGCCAGTAGTATAGTACAGGGAGATATGGGGGCAGGTAATGAGTATGGCTACACCTTC; CDR3: CASSIVQGDMGAGNEYGYTF
V: TRBV7-9; size: once; D: TRBD1; J: TRBJ2-5; DNA: TGTGCCAGCCAGGGGGCAGGTCCAGAGACCCAGTACTTC; CDR3: CASQGAGPETQYF
V: TRBV7-9; size: NA; D: NA; J: TRBJ2-7; DNA: TGTGCCAGCAGCTTAGGGGGGCCCCCAGAGGACGAGCAGTACTTC; CDR3: CASSLGGPPEDEQYF
V: TRBV19; size: once; D: NA; J: TRBJ1-1; DNA: TGTGCCAGTAGTATAGCTTGGGGCAAGACTGAAGCTTTCTTT; CDR3: CASSIAWGKTEAFF
V: TRBV4-1; size: NA; D: NA; J: TRBJ1-2; DNA: TGCGCCAGCAGCCAGCGACACAACGGGGACTATGGCTACACCTTC; CDR3: CASSQRHNGDYGYTF
V: TRBV27; size: NA; D: TRBD2; J: TRBJ2-3; DNA: TGTGCCAGCAGCGGTTCTCCTAGCGGGACGAAACTCACAGATACGCAGTATTTT; CDR3: CASSGSPSGTKLTDTQYF